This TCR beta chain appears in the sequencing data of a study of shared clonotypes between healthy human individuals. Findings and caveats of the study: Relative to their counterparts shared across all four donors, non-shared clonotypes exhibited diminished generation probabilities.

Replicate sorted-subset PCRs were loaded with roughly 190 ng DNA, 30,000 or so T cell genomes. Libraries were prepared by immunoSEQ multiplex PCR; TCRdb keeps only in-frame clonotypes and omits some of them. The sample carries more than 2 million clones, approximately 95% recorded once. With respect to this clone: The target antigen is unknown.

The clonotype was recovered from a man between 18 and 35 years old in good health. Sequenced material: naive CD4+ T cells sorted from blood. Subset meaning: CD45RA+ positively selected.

CDR3 DNA sequence: TGTGCCTGGAGTCGAGGGACTAGCGGCACCGGGGAGCTGTTTTTT. Translation gives CAWSRGTSGTGELFF. The chain has TRBV30 and TRBJ2-2; the match to TRBD2 covers 11 bases. The CDR3 totals 15 residues. CDR1 and CDR2 from the germline V gene are GTSNPN and SVGIG (reference sequence). J was trimmed by 4 bases and V by 2 bases; bases with no gene match: 3.